This note documents a single T cell receptor beta chain sequence. Its antigen is currently unknown. This sample stems from a study of glioma-infiltrating T cells. Regarding the study as a whole: Only very few CDR3 sequences appeared in both tissue and blood. Non-neoplastic patients had below-expected tissue-blood divergence, while all gliomas exceeded expectation.

The CDR3 runs 12 residues. V was cut by 4 bases and J by 7 bases, with 11 bases left in between. Amplification of TCR alpha and beta CDR3 regions from RNA used iRepertoire nested multiplex PCR. One-step reverse transcription and amplification started from approximately 100-400 ng of tissue mRNA or PBMC total RNA. Each CDR3 protein is one row after TCRdb ran MiXCR on the multiplex PCR reads. There are under 200,000 distinct CDR3 sequences in the sample; roughly two fifths occur only once, and around 4.9% lies in the top ten. Sequenced input: glioma tissue, nonneoplastic brain tissue, or PBMCs (not recorded which). V and J are TRBV12-3 or TRBV12-4 and TRBJ2-7; unclear D gene. The receptor was isolated from a human donor with low-grade glioma or glioblastoma, undergoing nonglioma brain surgery, or in good health (not recorded which). CDR3 in DNA: TGTGCCAGCAGTTCGGTCCGGCGGGAGCAGTACTTC. Its translation is CASSSVRREQYF.